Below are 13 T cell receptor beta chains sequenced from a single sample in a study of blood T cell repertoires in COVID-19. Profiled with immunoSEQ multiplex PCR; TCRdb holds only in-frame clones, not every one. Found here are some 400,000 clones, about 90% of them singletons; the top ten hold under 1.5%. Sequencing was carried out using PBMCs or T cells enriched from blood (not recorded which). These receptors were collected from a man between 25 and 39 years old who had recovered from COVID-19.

CDR3 nucleotide sequence: TGTGCCAGCAGCACGCAGGGGGCCAAAAACATTCAGTACTTC. Its translation is CASSTQGAKNIQYF. The rearrangement links TRBV11-2 to TRBJ2-4, with D possibly TRBD1 on 6 matching bases. Trimming removed 5 bases at V and 1 base at J, with 9 bases between. This CDR3 region has 14 residues. Germline-derived CDR1 and CDR2 are SGHAT and FQNNGV.

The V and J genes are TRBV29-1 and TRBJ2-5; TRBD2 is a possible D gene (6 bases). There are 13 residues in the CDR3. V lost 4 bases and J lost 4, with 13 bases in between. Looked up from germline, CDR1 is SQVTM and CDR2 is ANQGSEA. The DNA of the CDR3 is TGCAGCGTTGGGGGGAGGTTTTCAGAGACCCAGTACTTC. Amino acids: CSVGGRFSETQYF. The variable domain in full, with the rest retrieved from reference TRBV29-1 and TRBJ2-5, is SAVISQKPSRDICQRGTSLTIQCQVDSQVTMMFWYRQQPGQSLTLIATANQGSEATYESGFVIDKFPISRPNLTFSTLTVSNMSPEDSSIYLCSVGGRFSETQYFGPGTRLLVL.

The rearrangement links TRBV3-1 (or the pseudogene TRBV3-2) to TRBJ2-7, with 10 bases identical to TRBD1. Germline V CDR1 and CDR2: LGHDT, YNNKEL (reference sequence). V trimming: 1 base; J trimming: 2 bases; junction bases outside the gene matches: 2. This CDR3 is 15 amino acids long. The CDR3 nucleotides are TGTGCCAGCAGCCAAGGGGACAGGGGACCCTACGAGCAGTACTTC. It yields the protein CASSQGDRGPYEQYF.

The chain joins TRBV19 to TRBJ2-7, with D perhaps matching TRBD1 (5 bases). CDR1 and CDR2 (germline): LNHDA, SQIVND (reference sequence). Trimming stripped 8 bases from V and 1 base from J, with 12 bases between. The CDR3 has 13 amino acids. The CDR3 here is CASSSGWSYEQYF. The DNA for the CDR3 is TGTGCCAGTTCCTCAGGGTGGTCCTACGAGCAGTACTTC.

CDR3 nucleotide sequence: TGTGCCAGTAGTCCAATCTTACTAGCGGGGGGGCCGCGGGAGCAGTTCTTC. It codes for CASSPILLAGGPREQFF. The rearrangement joins TRBV19 to TRBJ2-1; 13 positions agree with TRBD2. Germline CDR1 and CDR2: LNHDA and SQIVND (reference sequence). The length of the CDR3 is 17 residues. J was trimmed by 10 bases and V by 5 bases; bases with no gene match: 14.

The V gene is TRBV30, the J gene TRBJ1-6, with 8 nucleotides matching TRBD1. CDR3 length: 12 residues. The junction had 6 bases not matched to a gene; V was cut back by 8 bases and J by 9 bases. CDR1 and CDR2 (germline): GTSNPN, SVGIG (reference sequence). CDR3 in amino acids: CALDRGRSPLHF. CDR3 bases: TGTGCCCTCGACAGGGGTCGTTCACCCCTCCACTTT.

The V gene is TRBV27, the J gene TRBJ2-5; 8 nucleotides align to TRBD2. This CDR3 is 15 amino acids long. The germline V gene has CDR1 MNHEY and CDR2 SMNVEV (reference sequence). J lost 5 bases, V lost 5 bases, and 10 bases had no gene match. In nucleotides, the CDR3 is TGTGCCAGCAGTGAGGCCCGGGGGGGCAGGGAGACCCAGTACTTC. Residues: CASSEARGGRETQYF.

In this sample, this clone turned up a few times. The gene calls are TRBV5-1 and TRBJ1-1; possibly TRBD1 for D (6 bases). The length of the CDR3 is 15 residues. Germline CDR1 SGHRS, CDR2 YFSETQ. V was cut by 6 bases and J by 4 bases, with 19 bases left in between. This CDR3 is CASTHGRQVGTEAFF. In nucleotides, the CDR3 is TGCGCCAGCACCCACGGGCGACAGGTTGGCACTGAAGCTTTCTTT.

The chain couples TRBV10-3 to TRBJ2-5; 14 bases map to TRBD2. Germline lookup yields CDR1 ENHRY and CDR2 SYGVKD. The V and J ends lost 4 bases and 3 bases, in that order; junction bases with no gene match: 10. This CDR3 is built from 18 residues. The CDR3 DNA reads TGTGCCATCAGTGCCGACTCCGGGACTAGCGGGGGCAAAGAGACCCAGTACTTC. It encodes CAISADSGTSGGKETQYF.

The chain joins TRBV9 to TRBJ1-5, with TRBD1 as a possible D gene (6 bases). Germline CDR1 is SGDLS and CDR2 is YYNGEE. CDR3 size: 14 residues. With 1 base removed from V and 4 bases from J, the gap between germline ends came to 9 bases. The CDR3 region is CASSVQGGNQPQHF. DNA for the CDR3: TGTGCCAGCAGCGTACAAGGGGGTAATCAGCCCCAGCATTTT.

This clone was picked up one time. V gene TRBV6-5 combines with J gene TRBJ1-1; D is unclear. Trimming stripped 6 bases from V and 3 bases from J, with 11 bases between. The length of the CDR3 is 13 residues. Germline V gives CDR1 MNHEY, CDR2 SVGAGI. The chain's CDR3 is CASSTTADTEAFF. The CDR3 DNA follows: TGTGCCAGCAGCACTACAGCGGACACTGAAGCTTTCTTT.

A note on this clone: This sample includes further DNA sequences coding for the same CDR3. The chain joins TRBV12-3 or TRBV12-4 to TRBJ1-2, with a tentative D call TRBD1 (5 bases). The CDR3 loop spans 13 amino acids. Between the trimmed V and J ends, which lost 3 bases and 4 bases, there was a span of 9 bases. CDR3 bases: TGTGCCAGCAGTTTGAGCACAGGCTATGGCTACACCTTC. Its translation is CASSLSTGYGYTF.

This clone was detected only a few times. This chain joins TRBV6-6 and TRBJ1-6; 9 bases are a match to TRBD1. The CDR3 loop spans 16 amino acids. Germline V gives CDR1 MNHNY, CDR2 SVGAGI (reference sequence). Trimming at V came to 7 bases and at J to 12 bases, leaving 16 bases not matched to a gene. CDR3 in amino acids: CASTSPLGTGSEPLHF. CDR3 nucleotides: TGTGCCAGCACTTCTCCCCTCGGGACAGGGAGCGAACCCCTCCACTTT.